This T cell receptor beta chain stems from a study of T-cell reconstitution after alpha-beta-depleted transplantation in children. The TCRbeta library incorporated unique molecular identifiers. One entry per CDR3 protein results from TCRdb running MiXCR on the PCR reads. The sample yields over 200,000 distinct CDR3 sequences, approximately 10% seen once. This clonotype was seen a handful of times. CDR1 and CDR2 (germline): SSHAT, FNYEAQ (reference sequence). This CDR3 has 15 residues. With 5 bases clipped from V and 4 bases from J, the junction kept 4 bases outside the gene matches. The V and J genes are TRBV7-7 and TRBJ2-6, with 8 bases that match TRBD1. The sample consisted of PBMCs, taken before TCRalphabeta/CD19-depleted stem cell transplant. This receptor was identified in a child under two years old with acute myeloid leukemia, due to receive a stem cell transplant. The CDR3 nucleotides are TGTGCCAGCAGCCCCAGGGGGCACGGGGCCAACGTCCTGACTTTC. This gives the protein CASSPRGHGANVLTF.